This T cell receptor beta chain originates from a study of radiation and T cells in renal cell carcinoma. This clone appeared a single time. Time point: blood 4 weeks post-SBRT, at nephrectomy. Indicated treatment: 15 Gy SBRT to primary tumor, nephrectomy 4 weeks later. Only in-frame clones appear in the TCRdb table, and some are missing; sequencing was by immunoSEQ multiplex PCR. The sample consists of roughly 58,000 clones, approximately 80% of them appearing once. V lost 6 bases, J lost 8 bases, and 16 bases lay in between. CDR1 and CDR2 (germline): SEHNR, FQNEAQ (reference sequence). The CDR3 extends over 14 amino acids.

The material sequenced was blood, taken from a patient whose treatment included radiotherapy and nephrectomy. This sequence was found in a man aged 60 to 75 with renal cell carcinoma. V gene TRBV7-9 combines with J gene TRBJ1-4; D might be TRBD1 (5 bases). This CDR3 is CASRPGAGVEKLFF. CDR3 coding DNA: TGTGCCAGCAGACCCGGGGCAGGTGTAGAAAAACTGTTTTTT.